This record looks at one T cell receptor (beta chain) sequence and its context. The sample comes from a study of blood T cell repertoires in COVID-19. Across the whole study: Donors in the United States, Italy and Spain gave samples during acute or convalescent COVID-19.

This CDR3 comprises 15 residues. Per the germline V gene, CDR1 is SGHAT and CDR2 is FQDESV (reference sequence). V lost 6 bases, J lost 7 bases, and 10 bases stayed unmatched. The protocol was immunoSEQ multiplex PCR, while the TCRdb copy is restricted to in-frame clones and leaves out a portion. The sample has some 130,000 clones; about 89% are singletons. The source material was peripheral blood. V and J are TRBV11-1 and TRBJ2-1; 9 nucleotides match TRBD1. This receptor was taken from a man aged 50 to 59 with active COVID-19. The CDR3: CASSRGGQGLNEQFF. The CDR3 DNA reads TGTGCCAGCAGTCGCGGAGGACAGGGGTTGAATGAGCAGTTCTTC.